This record covers a single TCR beta chain. Its antigen is unknown. The data stem from a study of CD8+CD57+ T cells in acquired aplastic anemia. Overall study: The DNA of sorted CD4+ and CD8+ cells averaged roughly 3 ug.

General study results and limits: In CD8+ cells, Simpson's diversity showed no significant difference between patients and controls. Shared by patients and controls, 25 to 30 CD8+ CDR3s were abundant in patients.

The germline gives CDR1 DFQATT, CDR2 SNEGSKA (reference sequence). The length of the CDR3 is 13 residues. V lost 6 bases to trimming and J lost 2 bases, with 14 bases between them. TCR beta VDJ and CDR3 profiling used genomic DNA as template. TCRdb used MiXCR to reprocess the reads, holding one entry per CDR3 protein. Seen here are 250,000 to 300,000 distinct CDR3 sequences, roughly half observed once, and the top ten hold 7% to 9%. The sequence came from a human donor with severe aplastic anemia or a healthy control (not recorded which). The sample was sorted CD4+, CD8+, or CD8+CD57+ T cells (not recorded which) from PBMCs. This sequence joins TRBV20-1 and TRBJ2-7; D is tentatively TRBD1 or TRBD2 (5 bases each). CDR3 DNA sequence: TGCAGTGCGAGGGACGCCAGGGCCTACGAGCAGTACTTC. Protein sequence: CSARDARAYEQYF.